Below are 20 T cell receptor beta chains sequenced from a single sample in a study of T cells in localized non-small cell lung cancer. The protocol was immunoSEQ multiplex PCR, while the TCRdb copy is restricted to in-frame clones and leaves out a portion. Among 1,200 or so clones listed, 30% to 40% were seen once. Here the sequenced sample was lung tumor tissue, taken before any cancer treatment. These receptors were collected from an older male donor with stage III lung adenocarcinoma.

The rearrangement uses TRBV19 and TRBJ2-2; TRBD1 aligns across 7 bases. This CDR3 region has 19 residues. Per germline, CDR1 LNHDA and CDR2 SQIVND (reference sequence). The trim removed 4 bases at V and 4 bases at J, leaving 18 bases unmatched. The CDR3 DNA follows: TGTGCCAGTAGTAGAGGCTTACCCCAGGGGGTGGCCAGCACCGGGGAGCTGTTTTTT. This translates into CASSRGLPQGVASTGELFF.

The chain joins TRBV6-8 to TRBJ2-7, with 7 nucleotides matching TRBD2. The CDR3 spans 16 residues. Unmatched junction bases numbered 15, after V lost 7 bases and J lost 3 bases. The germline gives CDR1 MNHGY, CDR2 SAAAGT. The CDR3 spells CASTEYRWGGSYEQYF. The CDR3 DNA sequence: TGTGCCAGCACCGAATACCGCTGGGGAGGGAGCTACGAGCAGTACTTC.

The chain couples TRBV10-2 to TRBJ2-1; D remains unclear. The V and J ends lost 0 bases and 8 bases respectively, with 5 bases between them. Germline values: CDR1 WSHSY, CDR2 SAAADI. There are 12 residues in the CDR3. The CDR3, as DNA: TGCGCCAGCAGTGAGTCTCCTTATGAGCAGTTCTTC. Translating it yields CASSESPYEQFF.

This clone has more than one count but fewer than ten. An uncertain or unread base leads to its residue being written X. For the CDR3, the DNA is TGTGCCAGCAGTCCYGACCATCTTGGGTATTCACCCCTCCACTTT. Protein sequence: CASSXDHLGYSPLHF. The complete CDR3 protein is CASSPDHLGYSPLHF. The V gene is TRBV28, the J gene TRBJ1-6; D is undetermined. CDR3 length: 15 residues. Germline assignment: CDR1 MDHEN and CDR2 SYDVKM. Trimming shortened V by 5 bases and J by 8 bases, and 16 bases separated the two germline ends.

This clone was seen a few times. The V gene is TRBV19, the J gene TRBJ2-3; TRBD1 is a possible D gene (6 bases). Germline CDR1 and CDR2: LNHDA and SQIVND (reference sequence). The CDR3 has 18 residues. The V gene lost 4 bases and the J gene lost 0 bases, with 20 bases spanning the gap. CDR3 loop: CASSKGIQGSSSTDTQYF. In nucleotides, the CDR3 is TGTGCCAGTAGTAAAGGTATCCAGGGGAGCTCTAGCACAGATACGCAGTATTTT.

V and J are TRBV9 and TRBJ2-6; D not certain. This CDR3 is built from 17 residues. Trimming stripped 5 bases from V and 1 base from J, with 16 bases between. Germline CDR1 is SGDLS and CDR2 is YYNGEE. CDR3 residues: CASSEVTSRSGANVLTF. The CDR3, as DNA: TGTGCCAGCAGTGAGGTCACATCAAGGTCTGGGGCCAACGTCCTGACTTTC. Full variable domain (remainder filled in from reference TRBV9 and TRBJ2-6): DSGVTQTPKHLITATGQRVTLRCSPRSGDLSVYWYQQSLDQGLQFLIQYYNGEERAKGNILERFSAQQFPDLHSELNLSSLELGDSALYFCASSEVTSRSGANVLTFGAGSRLTVL.

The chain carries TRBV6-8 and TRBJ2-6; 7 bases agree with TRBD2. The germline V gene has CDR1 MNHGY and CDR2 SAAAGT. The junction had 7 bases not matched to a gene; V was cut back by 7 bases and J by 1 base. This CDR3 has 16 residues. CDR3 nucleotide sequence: TGTGCCAGCACGGCGGGGGTCACTTCTGGGGCCAACGTCCTGACTTTC. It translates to CASTAGVTSGANVLTF.

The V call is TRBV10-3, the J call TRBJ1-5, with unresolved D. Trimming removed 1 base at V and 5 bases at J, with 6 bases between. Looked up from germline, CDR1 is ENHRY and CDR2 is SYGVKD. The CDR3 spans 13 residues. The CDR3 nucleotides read TGTGCCATCAGTGAGTTGGAGGATCAGCCCCAGCATTTT. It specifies CAISELEDQPQHF.

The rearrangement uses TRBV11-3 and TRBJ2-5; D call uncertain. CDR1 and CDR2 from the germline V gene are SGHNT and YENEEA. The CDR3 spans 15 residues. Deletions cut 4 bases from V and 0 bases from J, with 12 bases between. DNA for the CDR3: TGTGCCAGCAGCTCCCGCCCGGATAACCAAGAGACCCAGTACTTC. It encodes CASSSRPDNQETQYF.

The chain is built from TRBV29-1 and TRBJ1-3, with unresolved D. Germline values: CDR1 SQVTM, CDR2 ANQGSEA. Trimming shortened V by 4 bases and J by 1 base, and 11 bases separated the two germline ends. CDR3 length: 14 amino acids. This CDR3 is CSVVGPESGNTIYF. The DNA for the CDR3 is TGCAGCGTTGTGGGCCCAGAGTCTGGAAACACCATATATTTT.

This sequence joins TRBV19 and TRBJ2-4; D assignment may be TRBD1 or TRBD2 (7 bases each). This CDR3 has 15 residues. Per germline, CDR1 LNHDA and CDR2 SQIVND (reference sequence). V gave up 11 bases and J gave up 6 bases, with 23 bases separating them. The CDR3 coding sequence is TGTGCCTCCCAGGGGGGGAGAGGCATTTTAAACATTCAGTACTTC. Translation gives CASQGGRGILNIQYF. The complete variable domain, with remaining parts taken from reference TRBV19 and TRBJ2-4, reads DGGITQSPKYLFRKEGQNVTLSCEQNLNHDAMYWYRQDPGQGLRLIYYSQIVNDFQKGDIAEGYSVSREKKESFPLTVTSAQKNPTAFYLCASQGGRGILNIQYFGAGTRLSVL.

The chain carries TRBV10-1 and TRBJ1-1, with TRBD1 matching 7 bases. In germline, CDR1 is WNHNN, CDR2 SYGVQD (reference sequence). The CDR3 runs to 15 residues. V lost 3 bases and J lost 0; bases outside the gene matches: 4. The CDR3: CASSDKDRLNTEAFF. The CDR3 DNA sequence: TGCGCCAGCAGTGATAAGGACAGGCTGAACACTGAAGCTTTCTTT.

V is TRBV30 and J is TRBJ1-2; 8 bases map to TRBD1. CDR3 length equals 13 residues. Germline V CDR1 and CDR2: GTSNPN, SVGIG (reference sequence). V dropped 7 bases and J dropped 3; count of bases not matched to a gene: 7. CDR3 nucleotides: TGTGCCTCCCCGGGGGACAGGTACTATGGCTACACCTTC. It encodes CASPGDRYYGYTF.

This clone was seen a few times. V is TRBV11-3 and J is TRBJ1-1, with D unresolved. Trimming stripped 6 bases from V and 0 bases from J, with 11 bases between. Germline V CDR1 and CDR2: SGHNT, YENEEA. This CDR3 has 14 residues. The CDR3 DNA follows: TGTGCCAGCAGACGAGAACTTATGAACACTGAAGCTTTCTTT. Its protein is CASRRELMNTEAFF.

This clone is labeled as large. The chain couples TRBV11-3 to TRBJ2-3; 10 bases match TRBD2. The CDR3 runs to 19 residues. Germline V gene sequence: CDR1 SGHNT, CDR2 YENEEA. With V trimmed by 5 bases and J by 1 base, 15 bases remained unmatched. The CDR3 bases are TGTGCCAGCAGCGGGCTGTTACAGCGGGAGGGCCGTGGCACAGATACGCAGTATTTT. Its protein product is CASSGLLQREGRGTDTQYF.

The CDR3 DNA reads as TGCGCCAGCAGCCAAGATAGGGGTAGCAATCAGCCCCAGCATTTT. This translates into CASSQDRGSNQPQHF. V is TRBV5-1 and J is TRBJ1-5, with a possible D match to TRBD1 (5 bases). Trimming shortened V by 4 bases and J by 0 bases, and 11 bases separated the two germline ends. Germline CDR1 reads SGHRS; CDR2 reads YFSETQ. The CDR3 has 15 amino acids.

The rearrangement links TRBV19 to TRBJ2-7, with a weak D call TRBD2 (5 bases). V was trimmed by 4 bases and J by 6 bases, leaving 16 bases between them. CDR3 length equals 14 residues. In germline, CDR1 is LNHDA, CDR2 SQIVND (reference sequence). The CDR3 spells CASSTLTAGVEQYF. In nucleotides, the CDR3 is TGTGCCAGTAGTACTCTGACGGCGGGCGTCGAGCAGTACTTC.

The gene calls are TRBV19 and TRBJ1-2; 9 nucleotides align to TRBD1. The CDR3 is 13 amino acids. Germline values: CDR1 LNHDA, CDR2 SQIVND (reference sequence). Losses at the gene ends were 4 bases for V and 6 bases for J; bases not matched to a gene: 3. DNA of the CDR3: TGTGCCAGTAGTACTACAGGGGGCGATGGCTACACCTTC. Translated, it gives CASSTTGGDGYTF.

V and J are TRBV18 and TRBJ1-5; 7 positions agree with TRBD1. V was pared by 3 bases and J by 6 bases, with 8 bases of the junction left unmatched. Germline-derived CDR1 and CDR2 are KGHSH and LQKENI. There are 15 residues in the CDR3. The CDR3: CASSPDRESGQPQHF. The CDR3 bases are TGTGCCAGCTCACCCGACAGGGAATCAGGTCAGCCCCAGCATTTT. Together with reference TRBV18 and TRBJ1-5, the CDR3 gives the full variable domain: NAGVMQNPRHLVRRRGQEARLRCSPMKGHSHVYWYRQLPEEGLKFMVYLQKENIIDESGMPKERFSAEFPKEGPSILRIQQVVRGDSAAYFCASSPDRESGQPQHFGDGTRLSIL.

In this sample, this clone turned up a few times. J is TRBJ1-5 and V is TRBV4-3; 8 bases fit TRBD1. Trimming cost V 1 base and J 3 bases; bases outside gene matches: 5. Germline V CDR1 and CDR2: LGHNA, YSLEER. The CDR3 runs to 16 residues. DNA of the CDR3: TGCGCCAGCAGCCAAGTCGACAGGGGAAACAATCAGCCCCAGCATTTT. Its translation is CASSQVDRGNNQPQHF.